This entry lists 7 T cell receptor beta chains sequenced from one sample in a study of PD-1 blockade in classical Hodgkin lymphoma. Time point: newly diagnosed, previously untreated cHL patient sample. Negative selection with magnets was how CD8+ T cells were isolated from the thawed PBMCs. The assay was immunoSEQ multiplex PCR, and TCRdb's table has in-frame clones only and misses some. The sample has 14,000 to 15,000 clones; around 90% are singletons. The specimen was CD8+ T cells from blood. All receptors derive from a human donor with classical Hodgkin lymphoma.

V and J are TRBV5-5 and TRBJ1-1, with D tentatively TRBD1 (5 bases). Trimming pared 0 bases from V and 3 bases from J, leaving 24 bases between. From germline, CDR1 is SGHKS and CDR2 YYEKEE (reference sequence). This CDR3 is 19 amino acids long. CDR3: CASSLEVLPGHKRDTEAFF. The CDR3 DNA is TGTGCCAGCAGCTTGGAGGTCCTTCCGGGGCATAAGCGGGACACTGAAGCTTTCTTT.

The chain is built from TRBV27 and TRBJ1-6, with D uncertain. V dropped 6 bases and J dropped 0 bases, with 9 bases sitting between them. This CDR3 comprises 15 residues. CDR1 is MNHEY and CDR2 is SMNVEV in the germline V gene (reference sequence). The CDR3 loop reads CASRAWSSYNSPLHF. The CDR3 nucleotides read TGTGCCAGCAGAGCATGGAGCTCCTATAATTCACCCCTCCACTTT.

The genes are TRBV9 and TRBJ1-1; D might be TRBD1 (5 bases). V lost 0 bases and J 7 bases, leaving 7 bases between the germline ends. CDR1 is SGDLS, CDR2 YYNGEE, per germline. CDR3 size: 12 residues. The CDR3 region has the DNA TGTGCCAGCAGCGTAGATGGGGGTGAAGCTTTCTTT. Amino acid sequence: CASSVDGGEAFF. The entire variable domain, with the rest obtained from reference TRBV9 and TRBJ1-1, is as follows: DSGVTQTPKHLITATGQRVTLRCSPRSGDLSVYWYQQSLDQGLQFLIQYYNGEERAKGNILERFSAQQFPDLHSELNLSSLELGDSALYFCASSVDGGEAFFGQGTRLTVV.

This clone was counted only a few times. The chain links TRBV10-3 to TRBJ1-5, with unresolved D. CDR1 ENHRY and CDR2 SYGVKD come from the germline V gene. The CDR3 has 13 residues. Trimming cost V 0 bases and J 6 bases, with 6 bases left between them. CDR3 DNA sequence: TGTGCCATCAGTGAGTCTAGGGTTCAGCCCCAGCATTTT. It specifies CAISESRVQPQHF.

The V call is TRBV29-1, the J call TRBJ1-2; a weak D match, TRBD1 (6 bases). CDR1 and CDR2 (germline): SQVTM, ANQGSEA. This CDR3 is 16 amino acids long. Trimming took off 6 bases at V and 1 base at J, with 21 bases between the two ends. CDR3 region: CSVGNRERIINYGYTF. In DNA form, the CDR3 reads TGCAGCGTGGGGAACAGGGAGCGGATTATTAACTATGGCTACACCTTC.

The chain couples TRBV4-1 to TRBJ2-1, with 8 positions matching TRBD1. Germline values: CDR1 MGHRA, CDR2 YSYEKL. The CDR3 contains 18 residues. J gave up 2 bases and V 3 bases, and 12 bases lay outside the gene matches. CDR3 sequence reads: CASSQDRDTAGPYNEQFF. The CDR3 coding sequence is TGCGCCAGCAGCCAGGACAGGGACACCGCTGGTCCCTACAATGAGCAGTTCTTC.

The sample holds one count of this clone. The V gene is TRBV6-6, the J gene TRBJ1-1; D ambiguous. The length of the CDR3 is 10 residues. Germline CDR1 and CDR2: MNHNY and SVGAGI (reference sequence). Trimming took 6 bases from V and 8 from J, leaving 7 bases between them. The CDR3 is CASRGEEAFF. The CDR3 region has the DNA TGTGCCAGCAGAGGTGAGGAAGCTTTCTTT.